A selection of T cell receptor beta chains follows, all from one sample in a study of cytomegalovirus exposure and HLA in healthy donors. TCRdb's copy holds only in-frame clones and misses some; the assay was immunoSEQ multiplex PCR. Of approximately 120,000 clones in the sample, roughly 89% are singletons; the top ten hold about 1.9%. The sample consisted of PBMCs. These receptors were taken from a woman aged 18-35 years in good health and CMV-seronegative. Both conserved end residues are trimmed from each CDR3. D genes are given only for firm matches.

V gene | D gene | CDR3 protein
TRBV9 | TRBD2 | ASSVVTSGAEQF
TRBV2 | NA | ASSWGGRGIESPLH
TRBV6-5 | NA | ASSGQGYTEAF
TRBV29-1 | TRBD1 | SVGWDRGNQPQH
TRBV4-3 | TRBD1 | ASSNGTGVSTDTQY
TRBV27 | TRBD2 | ASSPGTSGLLEQY
TRBV5-1 | TRBD2 | ASSLVLAGYNEQF
TRBV19 | TRBD1 | ASSIVLTTGTQH
TRBV11-2 | TRBD1 | ASSLDLGTGTYEQY
TRBV2 | NA | ASSAHGVNTEAF
TRBV7-9 | NA | ASSLGQAYSPLH
TRBV18 | NA | ASSPPVQKNIQY
TRBV5-1 | NA | ASTKDVRGTEAF
TRBV11-2 | TRBD2 | ASSMGLAGGGSEQY
TRBV6-1 | TRBD1 | ASSLGQAGGYT
TRBV19 | TRBD2 | ASSIGASGSYQETQY
TRBV4-1 | TRBD1 | ASSQVGTENYGYT
TRBV6-5 | TRBD1 | ASSGQGEAF
TRBV28 | NA | ASSFARYNSPLH
TRBV2 | NA | ASSEMVIRDIPV
TRBV30 | TRBD1 | AWSVLLGGLEKLF
TRBV14 | NA | ASSHGGLSSSYNEQF
TRBV5-1 | TRBD1 | ASSLATGDRGSSPLH
TRBV2 | NA | ASSGGDFLETQY
TRBV6-5 | NA | ASSYGQGVEQY
TRBV29-1 | NA | SVVGPRGLSYNEQF
TRBV19 | NA | ASSLQGGRAYEQY
TRBV5-1 | NA | ASSLLGSRGQPQH
TRBV11-2 | NA | ASSSDFGGVGF
TRBV9 | NA | ASSVARSGSPLINTGELF
TRBV5-4 | TRBD1 | ASSPGQVVETQY
TRBV10-3 | TRBD2 | AISDGLAGGYNEQF
TRBV7-8 | TRBD2 | ASSRRTSGVYNEQF
TRBV4-2 | NA | ASSQTGGNEQF
TRBV9 | TRBD1 | ASSVGDRAIEQY
TRBV6-5 | TRBD1 | ASRRTGRNNEQF
TRBV21-1 | NA | ASSRAVRKSGDHTDTQY
TRBV5-4 | NA | ASSVKLVETQY
TRBV5-1 | NA | ASSEIQGLNTEAF
TRBV9 | NA | ASSVAGTTNEKLF
TRBV7-3 | TRBD2 | ASSPEAGVPDTQY